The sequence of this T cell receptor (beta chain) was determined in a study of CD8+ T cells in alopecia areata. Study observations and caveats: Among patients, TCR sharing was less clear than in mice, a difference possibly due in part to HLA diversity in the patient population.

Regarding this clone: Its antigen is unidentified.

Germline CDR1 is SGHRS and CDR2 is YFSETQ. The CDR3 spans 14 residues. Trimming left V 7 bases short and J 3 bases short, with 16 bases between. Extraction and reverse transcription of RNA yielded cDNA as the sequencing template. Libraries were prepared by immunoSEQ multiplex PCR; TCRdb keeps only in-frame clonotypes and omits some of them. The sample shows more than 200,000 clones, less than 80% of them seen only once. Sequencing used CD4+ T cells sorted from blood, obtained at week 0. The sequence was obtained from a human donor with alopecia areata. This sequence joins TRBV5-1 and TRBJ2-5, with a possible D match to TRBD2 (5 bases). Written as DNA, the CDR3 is TGCGCCAGCCGGACTTACGGTCTCGAAGAGACCCAGTACTTC. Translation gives CASRTYGLEETQYF.